The next 32 T cell receptor beta chains were all read from a single sample in a study of blood T cell repertoires in COVID-19. Clones were sequenced by immunoSEQ multiplex PCR, and TCRdb holds only the in-frame ones, with some missing. Among some 80,000 clones listed, 84% were seen once. Sequencing was done on a sample of peripheral blood. The receptors here all came from a human donor in a cohort sampled during active COVID-19.

This clone was counted a single time. The CDR3 nucleotides are TGTGCCAGCAGCGAGGGACAGGGGGCAAGAGAGACCCAGTACTTC. As protein: CASSEGQGARETQYF. The chain joins TRBV5-4 to TRBJ2-5; 12 bases align to TRBD1. V gave up 4 bases and J gave up 4 bases; unmatched junction bases: 5. This CDR3 spans 15 amino acids. Germline CDR1 SGHNT, CDR2 YYREEE (reference sequence).

The V and J genes are TRBV6-5 and TRBJ2-7, with TRBD2 matching 13 bases. The germline V gene encodes CDR1 MNHEY and CDR2 SVGAGI. The CDR3 is 15 residues long. V gave up 6 bases and J gave up 3 bases; unmatched junction bases: 5. The CDR3: CASRGGTSGIYEQYF. CDR3 bases: TGTGCCAGCAGGGGGGGGACTAGCGGGATCTACGAGCAGTACTTC.

V gene TRBV6-6 combines with J gene TRBJ2-7, with 7 positions matching TRBD2. This CDR3 has 16 residues. Germline V gene sequence: CDR1 MNHNY, CDR2 SVGAGI (reference sequence). The V and J ends lost 7 bases and 5 bases, in that order; junction bases with no gene match: 17. The CDR3 is CASTSRRSSAGDEQYF. CDR3 nucleotide sequence: TGTGCCAGCACCTCCCGGCGGAGTAGCGCGGGGGACGAGCAGTACTTC.

V is TRBV28 and J is TRBJ1-2; no clear D. Germline V lookup: CDR1 MDHEN, CDR2 SYDVKM. V was shortened by 4 bases and J by 8 bases, with 8 bases between the two germline ends. The CDR3 covers 11 residues. The CDR3 is CASSSLLGYTF. In nucleotides, the CDR3 is TGTGCCAGCAGTTCACTGTTGGGCTACACCTTC.

The chain combines TRBV27 with TRBJ2-2; D unclear. V was shortened by 6 bases and J by 0 bases, with 8 bases between the two germline ends. The CDR3 contains 14 residues. Germline V CDR1 and CDR2: MNHEY, SMNVEV (reference sequence). DNA for the CDR3: TGTGCCAGCAGGTACTTCGCGAACACCGGGGAGCTGTTTTTT. It yields the protein CASRYFANTGELFF.

This sequence joins TRBV3-1 (or the pseudogene TRBV3-2) and TRBJ2-3; D ambiguous. The CDR3 is 13 residues long. Germline CDR1 reads LGHDT; CDR2 reads YNNKEL (reference sequence). The V gene lost 3 bases and the J gene lost 5 bases, with 9 bases spanning the gap. The CDR3 protein is CASSHSPRDTQYF. Here the CDR3 DNA reads TGTGCCAGCAGCCATTCTCCTAGAGATACGCAGTATTTT.

V gene TRBV6-5 combines with J gene TRBJ2-1; weak D call: TRBD1 (5 bases). Trimming took off 8 bases at V and 4 bases at J, with 15 bases between the two ends. This CDR3 spans 14 amino acids. Germline loops: CDR1 MNHEY, CDR2 SVGAGI. CDR3 sequence: CASSSPGSYNEQFF. The CDR3, as DNA: TGTGCCAGCTCCTCGCCAGGGTCGTACAATGAGCAGTTCTTC.

This sequence joins TRBV10-1 and TRBJ1-5; D not certain. CDR1 is WNHNN, CDR2 SYGVQD, per germline (reference sequence). This CDR3 has 16 amino acids. With 6 bases removed from V and 2 bases from J, the gap between germline ends came to 17 bases. The CDR3 sequence: CASRFSRCYGNQPQHF. For the CDR3, the DNA is TGCGCCAGCAGATTCTCCCGCTGCTACGGCAATCAGCCCCAGCATTTT.

This rearrangement joins TRBV6-5 to TRBJ2-6; a possible D gene is TRBD1 (6 bases). Germline V CDR1 and CDR2: MNHEY, SVGAGI. Trimming removed 10 bases at V and 1 base at J, with 14 bases between. The CDR3 covers 15 residues. The DNA of the CDR3 is TGTGCCACCCACAGGGCTTCTTCTGGGGCCAACGTCCTGACTTTC. Translation: CATHRASSGANVLTF.

This clone appeared a single time. The genes are TRBV5-4 and TRBJ2-1; D is perhaps TRBD2 (6 bases). Germline lookup yields CDR1 SGHNT and CDR2 YYREEE (reference sequence). The V end lost 1 base, the J end lost 6 bases, and 14 bases lay between the germline ends. The length of the CDR3 is 15 residues. Here the CDR3 DNA reads TGTGCCAGCAGCTTGTCCACTAGCCCCGGCAATGAGCAGTTCTTC. Residues: CASSLSTSPGNEQFF.

The CDR3: CASSKAMDRGHEQYF. The CDR3 nucleotides read TGTGCCAGCAGCAAAGCTATGGACAGGGGCCACGAGCAGTACTTC. The chain joins TRBV21-1 to TRBJ2-7; the table gives TRBD1 as D, unverified against the DNA. TRBV21-1 is reported as a pseudogene. The CDR3 totals 15 residues.

This chain connects TRBV30 to TRBJ1-6, with 9 bases fitting TRBD1. Trimming took 3 bases from V and 6 from J; bases not matched to a gene: 6. The germline CDR1 and CDR2 sequences are GTSNPN and SVGIG (reference sequence). The length of the CDR3 is 15 residues. In DNA form, the CDR3 reads TGTGCCTGGAGCGACAGGGGGATTTCTAATTCACCCCTCCACTTT. Its protein product is CAWSDRGISNSPLHF.

The chain has TRBV5-1 and TRBJ2-3; 13 positions agree with TRBD2. This CDR3 is 17 amino acids long. CDR1 SGHRS and CDR2 YFSETQ come from the germline V gene. J lost 2 bases, V lost 0 bases, and 3 bases had no gene match. The CDR3 DNA follows: TGCGCCAGCAGCTTGGGGGGGACTAGCGGGGCCACAGATACGCAGTATTTT. Its protein product is CASSLGGTSGATDTQYF.

This chain uses TRBV28 with TRBJ1-5, with D hard to call. Germline CDR1 MDHEN, CDR2 SYDVKM. The CDR3 extends over 13 amino acids. V was clipped by 3 bases and J by 3 bases, with 6 bases between them. CDR3 in DNA: TGTGCCAGCAGTTTTGCAGTCAATCAGCCCCAGCATTTT. Residues: CASSFAVNQPQHF.

Comments on this clone: Different DNA sequences within this sample yield the same CDR3. V is TRBV18 and J is TRBJ2-2; D is unclear. Germline loops: CDR1 KGHSH, CDR2 LQKENI. This CDR3 comprises 13 residues. V lost 0 bases, J lost 4 bases, and 3 bases lay in between. CDR3 region: CASSPPSTGELFF. CDR3 sequence (DNA): TGTGCCAGCTCACCACCGAGCACCGGGGAGCTGTTTTTT.

J is TRBJ2-5 and V is TRBV3-1 (or the pseudogene TRBV3-2), with 7 bases identical to TRBD1. This CDR3 is built from 15 residues. V gave up 0 bases and J gave up 6 bases; unmatched junction bases: 7. Germline values: CDR1 LGHDT, CDR2 YNNKEL (reference sequence). The CDR3 is CASSQEKGARKTQYF. The CDR3 nucleotides read TGTGCCAGCAGCCAAGAAAAGGGGGCTAGGAAGACCCAGTACTTC.

The V gene is TRBV29-1, the J gene TRBJ2-1; no clear D. The germline V gene encodes CDR1 SQVTM and CDR2 ANQGSEA. CDR3 length: 15 residues. V lost 1 base and J lost 7, with 17 bases in between. The CDR3 sequence: CSVEGTQAKANEQFF. For the CDR3, the DNA is TGCAGCGTTGAAGGTACGCAGGCAAAGGCGAATGAGCAGTTCTTC.

This clone has a single count. The chain uses TRBV7-9 and TRBJ2-7; D is ambiguous. Germline lookup yields CDR1 SEHNR and CDR2 FQNEAQ (reference sequence). The CDR3 loop spans 11 amino acids. The germline V and J ends were trimmed by 3 bases and 3 bases, with 3 bases remaining between them. CDR3 nucleotide sequence: TGTGCCAGCAGCTTCTACTACGAGCAGTACTTC. It specifies CASSFYYEQYF. Supplemented by reference TRBV7-9 and TRBJ2-7, the full variable domain reads DTGVSQNPRHKITKRGQNVTFRCDPISEHNRLYWYRQTLGQGPEFLTYFQNEAQLEKSRLLSDRFSAERPKGSFSTLEIQRTEQGDSAMYLCASSFYYEQYFGPGTRLTVT.

The CDR3 sequence is CASSRIRDSNQPQHF. CDR3 DNA sequence: TGTGCCAGCAGTAGAATCAGGGATTCCAATCAGCCCCAGCATTTT. The chain is built from TRBV27 and TRBJ1-5; a weak D match, TRBD1 (5 bases). This CDR3 spans 15 amino acids. Germline V lookup: CDR1 MNHEY, CDR2 SMNVEV (reference sequence). The germline V and J ends were trimmed by 5 bases and 3 bases, with 14 bases remaining between them.

The chain recombines TRBV2 with TRBJ1-5, with D unresolved. The CDR3 runs 16 residues. The germline V gene has CDR1 SNHLY and CDR2 FYNNEI. The V gene lost 4 bases and the J gene lost 0 bases, with 13 bases spanning the gap. Here the CDR3 reads CASSGLTPYSNQPQHF. In DNA, the CDR3 is TGTGCCAGCAGTGGTTTGACACCATATAGCAATCAGCCCCAGCATTTT.

The chain joins TRBV9 to TRBJ2-1, with 13 bases matching TRBD2. The CDR3 covers 17 residues. Germline loops: CDR1 SGDLS, CDR2 YYNGEE. V dropped 3 bases and J dropped 1; count of bases not matched to a gene: 4. This chain's CDR3 is CASSARTSGGSYNEQFF. DNA for the CDR3: TGTGCCAGCAGCGCAAGGACTAGCGGGGGATCCTACAATGAGCAGTTCTTC.

V usage is TRBV30 and J usage is TRBJ1-6; 10 nucleotides line up with TRBD1. The junction had 6 bases not matched to a gene; V was cut back by 3 bases and J by 10 bases. The CDR3 extends over 14 amino acids. CDR1 is GTSNPN, CDR2 SVGIG, per germline (reference sequence). The CDR3 bases are TGTGCCTGGAGCCGGGACAGGGGTAGATCACCCCTCCACTTT. Translated: CAWSRDRGRSPLHF.

The V and J genes are TRBV28 and TRBJ1-2; TRBD1 might be the D (6 bases). V was trimmed by 9 bases and J by 0 bases, leaving 14 bases between them. Germline values: CDR1 MDHEN, CDR2 SYDVKM. This CDR3 has 14 residues. The CDR3 spells CARPSGHTNYGYTF. The CDR3 bases are TGTGCCAGACCGTCGGGACATACTAACTATGGCTACACCTTC.

The rearrangement uses TRBV28 and TRBJ2-7; D is perhaps TRBD1 (6 bases). Germline V gene lookup returns CDR1 MDHEN and CDR2 SYDVKM. The CDR3 extends over 18 amino acids. The ends were cut back, 5 bases at V and 5 bases at J, with 28 bases in the middle. Here the CDR3 DNA reads TGTGCCAGCAGTCCGAACCCCTTTCTTTATGACAGGCCCCACGAGCAGTACTTC. Amino acids: CASSPNPFLYDRPHEQYF. The full variable domain, in which reference TRBV28 and TRBJ2-7 provide the parts outside the CDR3, is DVKVTQSSRYLVKRTGEKVFLECVQDMDHENMFWYRQDPGLGLRLIYFSYDVKMKEKGDIPEGYSVSREKKERFSLILESASTNQTSMYLCASSPNPFLYDRPHEQYFGPGTRLTVT.

The chain joins TRBV5-4 to TRBJ2-1, with 13 bases identical to TRBD2. The CDR3 runs to 16 residues. Trimming removed 4 bases from V and 4 bases from J; junction bases left unmatched: 5. Germline CDR1 reads SGHNT; CDR2 reads YYREEE (reference sequence). CDR3 amino acids: CASSKGTSGDYNEQFF. CDR3 bases: TGTGCCAGCAGCAAAGGGACTAGCGGGGATTACAATGAGCAGTTCTTC.

This clone appeared once. CDR3 sequence reads: CASSLGRRGLNTEAFF. DNA for the CDR3: TGTGCCAGTAGTTTGGGAAGAAGGGGGCTGAACACTGAAGCTTTCTTT. The chain recombines TRBV19 with TRBJ1-1, with 7 bases identical to TRBD1. CDR1 is LNHDA and CDR2 is SQIVND in the germline V gene (reference sequence). This CDR3 is built from 16 residues. V shed 5 bases and J 0 bases; nucleotides not matched to a gene: 9.

This clone was seen just once. V usage is TRBV5-1 and J usage is TRBJ1-1; 7 nucleotides align to TRBD1. V gave up 4 bases and J gave up 1 base; unmatched junction bases: 4. CDR1 and CDR2 from the germline V gene are SGHRS and YFSETQ. CDR3 length equals 14 residues. DNA for the CDR3: TGCGCCAGCAGCACTGAGGGGGCGAACACTGAAGCTTTCTTT. Translation: CASSTEGANTEAFF. The whole variable domain, filled in from reference TRBV5-1 and TRBJ1-1, reads KAGVTQTPRYLIKTRGQQVTLSCSPISGHRSVSWYQQTPGQGLQFLFEYFSETQRNKGNFPGRFSGRQFSNSRSEMNVSTLELGDSALYLCASSTEGANTEAFFGQGTRLTVV.

The rearrangement links TRBV19 to TRBJ2-7; D perhaps matches TRBD2 (5 bases). Germline CDR1 and CDR2: LNHDA and SQIVND (reference sequence). V was clipped by 5 bases and J by 5 bases, with 13 bases between them. The length of the CDR3 is 13 residues. CDR3 coding DNA: TGTGCCAGTAGTTATGAGGGTTACCACGAGCAGTACTTC. Encoded protein: CASSYEGYHEQYF.

J is TRBJ2-7 and V is TRBV2, with TRBD1 identical over 9 bases. This CDR3 has 16 residues. Germline CDR1 is SNHLY and CDR2 is FYNNEI. V shed 8 bases, J shed 1 base, and the junction held 12 bases outside the gene matches. The CDR3 sequence is CASLLLRTGDSYEQYF. The CDR3 DNA is TGTGCCAGCCTCCTCCTAAGGACAGGGGATTCCTACGAGCAGTACTTC.

The chain has TRBV28 and TRBJ1-2, with TRBD1 matching 7 bases. CDR1 is MDHEN, CDR2 SYDVKM, per germline. Unmatched junction bases numbered 18, after V lost 10 bases and J lost 4 bases. The CDR3 length is 16 residues. This CDR3 reads CAISQAGGRGFYGYTF. The CDR3 DNA sequence: TGTGCCATATCTCAGGCGGGGGGCAGGGGGTTCTATGGCTACACCTTC.

This chain links TRBV7-8 with TRBJ1-1; a weak D match, TRBD1 (6 bases). The CDR3 runs to 16 residues. V lost 1 base, J lost 4 bases, and 16 bases lay in between. The germline V gene has CDR1 SGHVS and CDR2 FQNEAQ. CDR3 protein: CASSLGGGAGRTEAFF. The CDR3 coding sequence is TGTGCCAGCAGCTTAGGCGGGGGGGCAGGTCGCACTGAAGCTTTCTTT.

The CDR3 is CASSDLVGGYNEQFF. Here the CDR3 DNA reads TGTGCCAGCAGTGACTTAGTGGGAGGCTACAATGAGCAGTTCTTC. V gene TRBV6-4 combines with J gene TRBJ2-1, with a possible D match to TRBD2 (6 bases). CDR3 length: 15 amino acids. CDR1 and CDR2 (germline): MRHNA, SNTAGT. V lost 1 base, J lost 3 bases, and 10 bases lay in between.